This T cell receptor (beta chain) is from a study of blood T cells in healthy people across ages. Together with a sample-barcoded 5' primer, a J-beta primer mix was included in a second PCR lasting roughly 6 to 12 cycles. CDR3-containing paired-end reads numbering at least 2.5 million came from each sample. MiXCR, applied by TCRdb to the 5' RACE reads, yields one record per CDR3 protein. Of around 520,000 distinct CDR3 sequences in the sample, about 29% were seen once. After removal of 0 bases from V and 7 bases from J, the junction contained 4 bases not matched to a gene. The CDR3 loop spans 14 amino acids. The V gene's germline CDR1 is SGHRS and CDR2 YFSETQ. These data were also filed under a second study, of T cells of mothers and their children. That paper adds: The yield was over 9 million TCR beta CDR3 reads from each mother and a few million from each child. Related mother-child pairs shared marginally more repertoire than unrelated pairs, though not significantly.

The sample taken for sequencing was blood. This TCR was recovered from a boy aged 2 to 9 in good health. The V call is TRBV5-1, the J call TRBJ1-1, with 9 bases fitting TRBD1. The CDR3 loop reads CASSLGPGQGEAFF. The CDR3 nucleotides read TGCGCCAGCAGCTTGGGCCCGGGACAGGGTGAAGCTTTCTTT.